The 13 T cell receptor beta chains below come from one sample, sequenced in a study of T cells in narcolepsy. The data were produced by immunoSEQ multiplex PCR, yet TCRdb's version contains in-frame clones alone and is incomplete. The sample records about 30,000 clones, about four fifths being singletons. Sample: CD45RA- memory CD4+ T cells from PBMCs. These receptors originate from a human donor with narcolepsy.

The genes are TRBV5-6 and TRBJ2-3, with TRBD1 identical over 9 bases. V dropped 4 bases and J dropped 4; count of bases not matched to a gene: 10. This CDR3 is built from 16 residues. The germline CDR1 and CDR2 sequences are SGHDT and YYEEEE. CDR3 coding DNA: TGTGCCAGCAGCCCGATCCGGGACAGGGTCGCAGATACGCAGTATTTT. Protein: CASSPIRDRVADTQYF. Looking up the rest from reference TRBV5-6 and TRBJ2-3 gives the full variable domain: DAGVTQSPTHLIKTRGQQVTLRCSPKSGHDTVSWYQQALGQGPQFIFQYYEEEERQRGNFPDRFSGHQFPNYSSELNVNALLLGDSALYLCASSPIRDRVADTQYFGPGTRLTVL.

The chain employs TRBV7-3 and TRBJ2-2; D not resolved. Germline CDR1 and CDR2: SGHTA and FQGTGA. V was clipped by 0 bases and J by 6 bases, with 8 bases between them. The CDR3 is 14 amino acids. CDR3 in DNA: TGTGCCAGCAGCTTAACGTCTCCTCCCGGGGAGCTGTTTTTT. This encodes CASSLTSPPGELFF.

V usage is TRBV29-1 and J usage is TRBJ2-3, with 9 bases matching TRBD2. Germline CDR1 reads SQVTM; CDR2 reads ANQGSEA. CDR3 length equals 14 residues. V lost 4 bases, J lost 8 bases, and 10 bases stayed unmatched. The CDR3 region is CSVVWGGGAGTQYF. In DNA, the CDR3 is TGCAGCGTTGTCTGGGGCGGGGGGGCCGGTACGCAGTATTTT.

The V call is TRBV19, the J call TRBJ1-4, with no clear D. The CDR3 runs to 13 residues. V lost 5 bases to trimming and J lost 6 bases, with 10 bases between them. CDR1 is LNHDA, CDR2 SQIVND, per germline (reference sequence). The CDR3 region has the DNA TGTGCCAGTAGTCCCGGGTCCTATGAAAAACTGTTTTTT. Translating it yields CASSPGSYEKLFF.

The rearrangement uses TRBV6-1 and TRBJ1-2; TRBD1 agrees at 7 bases. The germline CDR1 and CDR2 sequences are MNHNS and SASEGT. Trimming took 1 base from V and 4 from J; bases not matched to a gene: 9. The CDR3 extends over 16 amino acids. The CDR3 is CASSEVFGAGGYGYTF. CDR3 in DNA: TGTGCCAGCAGTGAAGTCTTTGGGGCAGGGGGCTATGGCTACACCTTC.

The chain uses TRBV7-6 and TRBJ1-5; TRBD1 might be the D (5 bases). Germline CDR1 reads SGHVS; CDR2 reads FNYEAQ. V was cut by 4 bases and J by 4 bases, with 14 bases left in between. The CDR3 covers 15 residues. The CDR3 sequence: CASSSSPDRNQPQHF. The CDR3 DNA reads TGTGCCAGCAGCTCGAGCCCTGACAGAAATCAGCCCCAGCATTTT.

V gene TRBV7-2 combines with J gene TRBJ2-3; the D is unclear. The CDR3 is made up of 14 amino acids. V was clipped by 5 bases and J by 1 base, with 10 bases between them. The germline V gene encodes CDR1 SGHTA and CDR2 FQGNSA. The CDR3 DNA reads as TGTGCCAGCAGCCCCAGCCGGGGCACAGATACGCAGTATTTT. It translates to CASSPSRGTDTQYF.

The V and J genes are TRBV19 and TRBJ1-2; TRBD1 is a possible D gene (6 bases). The ends were cut back, 4 bases at V and 2 bases at J, with 14 bases in the middle. From germline, CDR1 is LNHDA and CDR2 SQIVND (reference sequence). This CDR3 has 15 residues. The CDR3 coding sequence is TGTGCCAGTAGTACAGACGACAGGTCCAACTATGGCTACACCTTC. It encodes CASSTDDRSNYGYTF.

The chain couples TRBV19 to TRBJ1-2; 10 bases map to TRBD1. Germline assignment: CDR1 LNHDA and CDR2 SQIVND (reference sequence). This CDR3 has 14 residues. J was trimmed by 6 bases and V by 5 bases; bases with no gene match: 6. The CDR3 region has the DNA TGTGCCAGTAGTTTTGACAGGGGGCTCGATGGCTACACCTTC. It codes for CASSFDRGLDGYTF.

This clone has only a few counts. The rearrangement uses TRBV19 and TRBJ2-5; D possibly corresponds to TRBD1 (7 bases). Germline-derived CDR1 and CDR2 are LNHDA and SQIVND (reference sequence). V lost 5 bases, J lost 4 bases, and 14 bases lay in between. This CDR3 has 14 amino acids. Here the CDR3 reads CASSPRQGGETQYF. CDR3 coding DNA: TGTGCCAGTAGTCCCAGACAGGGAGGAGAGACCCAGTACTTC. Full variable domain (missing parts from reference TRBV19 and TRBJ2-5): DGGITQSPKYLFRKEGQNVTLSCEQNLNHDAMYWYRQDPGQGLRLIYYSQIVNDFQKGDIAEGYSVSREKKESFPLTVTSAQKNPTAFYLCASSPRQGGETQYFGPGTRLLVL.

The chain couples TRBV5-5 to TRBJ2-3; possibly TRBD1 for D (6 bases). Trimming shortened V by 2 bases and J by 8 bases, and 15 bases separated the two germline ends. This CDR3 contains 14 residues. Germline CDR1 reads SGHKS; CDR2 reads YYEKEE (reference sequence). The CDR3 sequence is CASSLQGGSGTQYF. The CDR3 DNA follows: TGTGCCAGCAGCTTACAGGGCGGGTCGGGTACGCAGTATTTT.

The chain recombines TRBV9 with TRBJ2-3, with 7 bases fitting TRBD2. The V gene end was trimmed by 3 bases and the J gene end by 2 bases; junction bases not matched to a gene: 6. The germline gives CDR1 SGDLS, CDR2 YYNGEE. This CDR3 is built from 15 residues. The CDR3 reads CASSDPAGYTDTQYF. The CDR3 coding sequence is TGTGCCAGCAGCGACCCAGCGGGGTACACAGATACGCAGTATTTT.

This clone was observed a handful of times. The chain has TRBV21-1 and TRBJ1-3. TRBV21-1 is classified as a pseudogene. The CDR3 is 16 amino acids. CDR3 amino acids: CASSTCTRSSGNTIYF. The CDR3 coding sequence is TGTGCCAGCAGCACCTGCACTCGGAGCTCTGGAAACACCATATATTTT.